These 24 T cell receptor beta chains came from one sample sequenced in a study of blood T cell repertoires in COVID-19. The table came from immunoSEQ multiplex PCR; TCRdb's copy has only in-frame clones and leaves some out. This sample has 200,000 to 250,000 clones; roughly four fifths occur once, and the top ten carry approximately 4.8%. The sample taken for sequencing was peripheral blood. The receptors were gathered from a woman in her sixties or seventies with acute or convalescent COVID-19.

The CDR3 nucleotides are TGCAGCGTGGGGCGCGGAGCTAACTATGGCTACACCTTC. This encodes CSVGRGANYGYTF. The chain joins TRBV29-1 to TRBJ1-2, with D possibly matching TRBD1 (5 bases). Trimming pared 6 bases from V and 0 bases from J, leaving 11 bases between. In germline, CDR1 is SQVTM, CDR2 ANQGSEA. The CDR3 loop spans 13 amino acids.

The chain is built from TRBV6-1 and TRBJ2-4; 7 bases are shared with TRBD1. With V trimmed by 2 bases and J by 4 bases, 8 bases remained unmatched. CDR1 and CDR2 from the germline V gene are MNHNS and SASEGT. The CDR3 runs 16 residues. The CDR3: CASSELGTGDKNIQYF. The CDR3 nucleotides read TGTGCCAGCAGTGAATTGGGAACAGGGGATAAAAACATTCAGTACTTC.

This chain links TRBV6-6 with TRBJ1-5; D is perhaps TRBD1 (6 bases). This CDR3 contains 15 residues. CDR1 MNHNY and CDR2 SVGAGI come from the germline V gene (reference sequence). The V and J ends lost 5 bases and 6 bases respectively, with 17 bases between them. The CDR3 is CASSQDRRSGQPQHF. As DNA, the CDR3 is TGTGCCAGCAGTCAAGACAGGAGGTCTGGTCAGCCCCAGCATTTT.

V usage is TRBV2 and J usage is TRBJ2-5; D unclear. Germline lookup yields CDR1 SNHLY and CDR2 FYNNEI. V was pared by 7 bases and J by 0 bases, with 18 bases between. This CDR3 region has 16 residues. The CDR3 protein is CASMETDPTNQETQYF. The CDR3 DNA sequence: TGTGCCAGCATGGAGACCGATCCCACAAACCAAGAGACCCAGTACTTC.

The V call is TRBV6-2 or TRBV6-3, the J call TRBJ1-5; a weak D match, TRBD1 (6 bases). Looked up from germline, CDR1 is MNHEY and CDR2 is SVGEGT. This CDR3 has 15 amino acids. V lost 5 bases, J lost 2 bases, and 13 bases lay in between. For the CDR3, the DNA is TGTGCCAGCAGTCGAACCCGACAGGGCAATCAGCCCCAGCATTTT. Its translation: CASSRTRQGNQPQHF.

V is TRBV7-2 and J is TRBJ1-6; 8 bases line up with TRBD1. Germline-derived CDR1 and CDR2 are SGHTA and FQGNSA. Trimming took 3 bases from V and 3 from J; bases not matched to a gene: 4. CDR3 length equals 16 residues. The CDR3 sequence is CASSLGTGGYNSPLHF. CDR3 bases: TGTGCCAGCAGCTTGGGGACAGGCGGCTATAATTCACCCCTCCACTTT.

The chain uses TRBV2 and TRBJ1-3; a possible D gene is TRBD1 (6 bases). Trimming removed 6 bases from V and 3 bases from J, with 12 bases in between. CDR1 and CDR2 (germline): SNHLY, FYNNEI. The CDR3 length is 14 residues. The CDR3 nucleotides are TGTGCCAGCAGAGGACAGCGAGTTGGAAACACCATATATTTT. Encoded protein: CASRGQRVGNTIYF.

The chain combines TRBV28 with TRBJ2-1, with 8 bases matching TRBD1. This CDR3 region has 15 residues. Germline CDR1 and CDR2: MDHEN and SYDVKM. With 4 bases clipped from V and 7 bases from J, the junction kept 9 bases outside the gene matches. The CDR3 spells CASSSGGIMGNEQFF. CDR3 DNA sequence: TGTGCCAGCAGTTCAGGGGGCATCATGGGGAATGAGCAGTTCTTC.

The chain recombines TRBV24-1 with TRBJ1-2; 7 bases fit TRBD1. The germline CDR1 and CDR2 sequences are KGHDR and SFDVKD. This CDR3 spans 14 amino acids. Trimming cost V 3 bases and J 5 bases; bases outside gene matches: 5. CDR3 sequence: CATSDPDRAYGYTF. CDR3 DNA: TGTGCCACCAGTGATCCAGACAGGGCATATGGCTACACCTTC.

V usage is TRBV7-6 and J usage is TRBJ1-6, with a tentative D call TRBD1 (6 bases). The CDR3 runs to 15 residues. The V end lost 1 base, the J end lost 7 bases, and 11 bases lay between the germline ends. The germline V gene has CDR1 SGHVS and CDR2 FNYEAQ. CDR3 residues: CASSLDRGFNSPLHF. Here the CDR3 DNA reads TGTGCCAGCAGCTTAGATAGGGGGTTCAATTCACCCCTCCACTTT.

The J gene is TRBJ1-6, the V gene TRBV7-8, with TRBD1 matching 8 bases. V shed 5 bases and J 6 bases; nucleotides not matched to a gene: 6. Germline V lookup: CDR1 SGHVS, CDR2 FQNEAQ. The CDR3 covers 15 residues. This chain's CDR3 is CASSQGDRPNSPLHF. In nucleotides, the CDR3 is TGTGCCAGCAGCCAAGGGGACAGGCCTAATTCACCCCTCCACTTT.

The CDR3 sequence is CASSEYTERGDADTQYF. The CDR3 region has the DNA TGTGCCAGCAGTGAATATACCGAGCGGGGGGATGCAGATACGCAGTATTTT. This sequence joins TRBV25-1 and TRBJ2-3; the match to TRBD2 covers 9 bases. The CDR3 contains 17 residues. J was trimmed by 4 bases and V by 0 bases; bases with no gene match: 8. Germline loops: CDR1 MGHDK, CDR2 SYGVNS.

V and J are TRBV7-8 and TRBJ1-1; 8 bases align to TRBD1. V was pared by 7 bases and J by 3 bases, with 7 bases of the junction left unmatched. Germline V lookup: CDR1 SGHVS, CDR2 FQNEAQ. The CDR3 runs to 14 residues. CDR3 loop: CASTIDRGDTEAFF. The CDR3 nucleotides are TGTGCCAGCACCATCGACAGGGGAGACACTGAAGCTTTCTTT.

The V call is TRBV5-1, the J call TRBJ1-1; D perhaps matches TRBD1 (6 bases). The CDR3 is 16 amino acids. V dropped 0 bases and J dropped 4 bases, with 16 bases sitting between them. The germline V gene has CDR1 SGHRS and CDR2 YFSETQ. As DNA, the CDR3 is TGCGCCAGCAGCTTGGAGGAAACAGGGCGCGGCACTGAAGCTTTCTTT. Protein product: CASSLEETGRGTEAFF.

The V gene is TRBV6-2 or TRBV6-3, the J gene TRBJ2-1, with D tentatively TRBD1 (5 bases). The CDR3 spans 13 residues. CDR1 is MNHEY and CDR2 is SVGEGT in the germline V gene. Trimming pared 6 bases from V and 4 bases from J, leaving 10 bases between. CDR3 sequence: CASSLRGYNEQFF. CDR3 nucleotide sequence: TGTGCCAGCAGCCTTAGGGGTTACAATGAGCAGTTCTTC.

V usage is TRBV27 and J usage is TRBJ1-2, with a possible D match to TRBD1 (5 bases). The CDR3 totals 15 residues. Between the trimmed V and J ends, which lost 7 bases and 2 bases, there was a span of 17 bases. The V gene's germline CDR1 is MNHEY and CDR2 SMNVEV (reference sequence). The CDR3 sequence: CASTLRGSLNYGYTF. Written as DNA, the CDR3 is TGTGCCAGCACACTGCGGGGCAGTTTGAACTATGGCTACACCTTC.

This chain links TRBV2 with TRBJ1-5; tentative D call: TRBD1 (6 bases). Per germline, CDR1 SNHLY and CDR2 FYNNEI. There are 16 residues in the CDR3. Trimming shortened V by 1 base and J by 4 bases, and 14 bases separated the two germline ends. The CDR3 DNA reads as TGTGCCAGCAGTGAAGAGGGCAGGGGTATGAATCAGCCCCAGCATTTT. Translated: CASSEEGRGMNQPQHF.

This clone was seen just once. The genes are TRBV4-2 and TRBJ2-1, with D maybe TRBD2 (6 bases). Trimming stripped 1 base from V and 6 bases from J, with 13 bases between. The germline CDR1 and CDR2 sequences are LGHNA and YNFKEQ. The CDR3 has 15 amino acids. The CDR3: CASSQGSAGGNEQFF. For the CDR3, the DNA is TGTGCCAGCAGCCAAGGTTCCGCCGGGGGCAATGAGCAGTTCTTC.

J is TRBJ2-2 and V is TRBV4-1; no reliable D call. Germline V gene data show CDR1 as MGHRA and CDR2 as YSYEKL. Trimming took 1 base from V and 4 from J, leaving 7 bases between them. This CDR3 comprises 14 residues. CDR3 loop: CASSQVWPTGELFF. The CDR3 DNA reads as TGCGCCAGCAGCCAAGTTTGGCCCACCGGGGAGCTGTTTTTT.

Here the CDR3 DNA reads TGTGCCATCACCGGAAACAGGGCTGGGGCCAACGTCCTGACTTTC. Its translation is CAITGNRAGANVLTF. The chain carries TRBV10-3 and TRBJ2-6; TRBD1 is a possible D gene (6 bases). The V gene lost 7 bases and the J gene lost 2 bases, with 12 bases spanning the gap. The CDR3 consists of 15 residues. The V gene's germline CDR1 is ENHRY and CDR2 SYGVKD.

CDR3 sequence reads: CASSLEGGRGLRTNQPQHF. The CDR3 DNA sequence: TGTGCCAGCAGCTTAGAGGGGGGTAGGGGACTACGCACGAATCAGCCCCAGCATTTT. V usage is TRBV13 and J usage is TRBJ1-5, with a tentative D call TRBD1 (6 bases). This CDR3 comprises 19 residues. Germline assignment: CDR1 PRHDT and CDR2 FYEKMQ (reference sequence). V dropped 1 base and J dropped 4 bases, with 23 bases sitting between them.

The chain carries TRBV4-3 and TRBJ2-2; D gene ambiguous. The CDR3 has 18 residues. Trimming pared 1 base from V and 2 bases from J, leaving 17 bases between. Germline V CDR1 and CDR2: LGHNA, YSLEER. The CDR3 DNA sequence: TGCGCCAGCAGCCAAGGGGCCAGGTCTATCCTAAACACCGGGGAGCTGTTTTTT. Its translation: CASSQGARSILNTGELFF.

The rearrangement joins TRBV3-1 (or the pseudogene TRBV3-2) to TRBJ2-1, with TRBD1 identical over 8 bases. Trimming at V came to 4 bases and at J to 6 bases, leaving 8 bases not matched to a gene. Germline-derived CDR1 and CDR2 are LGHDT and YNNKEL (reference sequence). The length of the CDR3 is 15 residues. The chain's CDR3 is CASSLGQGISNEQFF. DNA for the CDR3: TGTGCCAGCAGCCTAGGACAGGGAATAAGCAATGAGCAGTTCTTC.

This clone was counted between two and nine times. V gene TRBV7-9 combines with J gene TRBJ1-1; D uncertain. The CDR3 totals 14 residues. In germline, CDR1 is SEHNR, CDR2 FQNEAQ (reference sequence). The V gene lost 2 bases and the J gene lost 1 base, with 8 bases spanning the gap. The CDR3 DNA sequence: TGTGCCAGCAGCTTAATTGAACAGAACACTGAAGCTTTCTTT. This encodes CASSLIEQNTEAFF.